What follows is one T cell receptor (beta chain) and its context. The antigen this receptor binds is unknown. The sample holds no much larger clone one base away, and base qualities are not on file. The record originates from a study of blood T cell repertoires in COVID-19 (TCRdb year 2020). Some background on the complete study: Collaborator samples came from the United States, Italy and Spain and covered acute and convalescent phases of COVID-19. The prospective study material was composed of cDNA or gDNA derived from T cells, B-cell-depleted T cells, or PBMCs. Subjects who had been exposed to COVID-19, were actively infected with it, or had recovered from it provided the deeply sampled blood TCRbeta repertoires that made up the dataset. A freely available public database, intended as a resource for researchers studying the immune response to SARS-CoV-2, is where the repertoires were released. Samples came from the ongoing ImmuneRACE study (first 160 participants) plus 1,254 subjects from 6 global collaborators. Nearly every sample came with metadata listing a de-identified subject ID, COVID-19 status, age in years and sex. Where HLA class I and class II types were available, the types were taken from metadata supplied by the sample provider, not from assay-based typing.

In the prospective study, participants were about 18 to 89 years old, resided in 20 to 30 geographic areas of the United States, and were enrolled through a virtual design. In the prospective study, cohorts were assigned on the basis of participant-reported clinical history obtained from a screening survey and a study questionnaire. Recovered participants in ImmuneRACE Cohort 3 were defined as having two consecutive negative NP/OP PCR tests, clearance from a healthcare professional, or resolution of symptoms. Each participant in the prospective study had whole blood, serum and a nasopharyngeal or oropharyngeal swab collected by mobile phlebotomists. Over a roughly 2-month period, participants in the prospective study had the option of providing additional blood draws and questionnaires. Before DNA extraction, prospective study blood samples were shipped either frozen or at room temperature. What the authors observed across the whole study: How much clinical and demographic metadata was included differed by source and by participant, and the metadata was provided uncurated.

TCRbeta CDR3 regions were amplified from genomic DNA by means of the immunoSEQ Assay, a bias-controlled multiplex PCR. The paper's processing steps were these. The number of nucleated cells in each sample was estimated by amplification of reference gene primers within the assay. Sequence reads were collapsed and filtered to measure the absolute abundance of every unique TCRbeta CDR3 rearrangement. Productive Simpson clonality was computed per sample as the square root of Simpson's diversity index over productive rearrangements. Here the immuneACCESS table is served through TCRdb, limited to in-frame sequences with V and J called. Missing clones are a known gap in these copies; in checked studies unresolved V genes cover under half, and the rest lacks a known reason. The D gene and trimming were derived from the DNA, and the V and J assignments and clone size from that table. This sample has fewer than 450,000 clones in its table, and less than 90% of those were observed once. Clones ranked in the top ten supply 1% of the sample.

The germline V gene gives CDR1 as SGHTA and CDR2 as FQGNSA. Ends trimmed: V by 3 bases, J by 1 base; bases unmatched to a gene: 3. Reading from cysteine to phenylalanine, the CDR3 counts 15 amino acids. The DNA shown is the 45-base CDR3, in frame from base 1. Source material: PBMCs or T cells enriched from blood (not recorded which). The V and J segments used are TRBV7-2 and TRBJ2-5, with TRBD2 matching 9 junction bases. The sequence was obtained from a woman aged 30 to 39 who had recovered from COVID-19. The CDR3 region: CASSFASGVQETQYF. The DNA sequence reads TGTGCCAGCAGCTTTGCTAGCGGGGTCCAAGAGACCCAGTACTTC.